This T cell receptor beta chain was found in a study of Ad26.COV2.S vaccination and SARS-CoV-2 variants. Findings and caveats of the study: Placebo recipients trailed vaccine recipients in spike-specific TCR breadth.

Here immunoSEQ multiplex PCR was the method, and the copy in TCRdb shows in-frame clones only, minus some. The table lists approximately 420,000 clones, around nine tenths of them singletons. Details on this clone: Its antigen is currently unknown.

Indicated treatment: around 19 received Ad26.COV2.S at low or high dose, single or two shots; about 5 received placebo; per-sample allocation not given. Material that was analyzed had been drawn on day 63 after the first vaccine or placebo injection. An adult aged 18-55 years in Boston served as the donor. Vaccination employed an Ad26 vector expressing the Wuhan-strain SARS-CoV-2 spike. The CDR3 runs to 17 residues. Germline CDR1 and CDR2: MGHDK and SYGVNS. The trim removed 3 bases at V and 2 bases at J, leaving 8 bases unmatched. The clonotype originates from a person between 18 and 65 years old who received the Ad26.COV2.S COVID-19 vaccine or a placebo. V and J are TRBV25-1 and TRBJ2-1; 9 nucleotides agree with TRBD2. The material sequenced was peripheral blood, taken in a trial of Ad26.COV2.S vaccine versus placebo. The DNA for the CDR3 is TGTGCCAGCAGTGAGGGAATAGCGGGGGAAGCCTACAATGAGCAGTTCTTC. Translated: CASSEGIAGEAYNEQFF.